The clone carrying this T cell receptor beta chain has a count of ten or more. Its antigen remains unidentified. The sample originates from a study of tumor-infiltrating lymphocytes in primary liver carcinoma. On the study more broadly: Roughly 3.5 to 7.13 million productive TCRbeta reads came from each sample, comparable across tissue types.

The study, taken as a whole, reports: Less overlap was seen in tumor-adjacent and tumor-blood pairs than in tumor region pairs.

Bulk tissue was left unsorted, and RNA and DNA were co-extracted from about 20-30 mg of it. Resection treated the patients' primary liver carcinoma. Treatment-naive at the time, the patients had chronic HBV infection. The V gene's germline CDR1 is ENHRY and CDR2 SYGVKD. Trimming took 0 bases from V and 14 from J, leaving 13 bases between them. The CDR3 runs to 12 residues. From roughly 0.45 ug total RNA, TCR beta cDNA was generated with a primer in the constant region. ARM-PCR was slightly modified, and three nested multiplex PCR rounds with it gave rise to the TCR beta libraries. The two initial PCR rounds, 9 to 11 cycles each, used TRBV1-TRBV30 forward and C-beta reverse primers. TCRdb reprocessed the multiplex PCR reads via MiXCR and lists one record per CDR3 protein. Among about 120,000 distinct CDR3 sequences listed, less than 75% were seen once.

This chain joins TRBV10-3 and TRBJ1-2; D remains ambiguous. The receptor's source is a woman in her sixties or seventies with primary liver carcinoma and hepatitis B virus infection. Sequencing was performed on tumor-adjacent normal liver tissue. The CDR3 DNA sequence: TGTGCCATCAGTGAGTCTTTCTCCGGGAGGACCTTC. Its protein is CAISESFSGRTF.